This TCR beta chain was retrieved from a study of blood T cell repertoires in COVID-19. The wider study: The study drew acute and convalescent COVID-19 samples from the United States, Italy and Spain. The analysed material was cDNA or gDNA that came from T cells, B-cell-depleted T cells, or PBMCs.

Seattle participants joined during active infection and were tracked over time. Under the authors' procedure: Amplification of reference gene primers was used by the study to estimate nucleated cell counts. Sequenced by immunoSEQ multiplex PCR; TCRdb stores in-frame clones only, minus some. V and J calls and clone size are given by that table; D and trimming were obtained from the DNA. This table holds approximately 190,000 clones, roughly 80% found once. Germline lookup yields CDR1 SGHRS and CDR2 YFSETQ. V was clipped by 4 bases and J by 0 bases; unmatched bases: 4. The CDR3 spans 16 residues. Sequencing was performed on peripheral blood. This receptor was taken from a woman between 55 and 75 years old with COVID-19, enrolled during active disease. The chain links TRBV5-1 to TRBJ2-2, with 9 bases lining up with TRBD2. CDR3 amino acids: CASSLLAGSNTGELFF. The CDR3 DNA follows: TGCGCCAGCAGCCTCCTAGCGGGGTCGAACACCGGGGAGCTGTTTTTT. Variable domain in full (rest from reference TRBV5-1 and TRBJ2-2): KAGVTQTPRYLIKTRGQQVTLSCSPISGHRSVSWYQQTPGQGLQFLFEYFSETQRNKGNFPGRFSGRQFSNSRSEMNVSTLELGDSALYLCASSLLAGSNTGELFFGEGSRLTVL.